Below are 26 T cell receptor beta chains sequenced from a single sample in a study of OX40 agonist ivuxolimab in advanced cancers. Clones were read by immunoSEQ multiplex PCR, and TCRdb kept only the in-frame ones, dropping some. The sample has some 44,000 clones, about 86% seen once. This specimen consisted of CD4+ or CD8+ T cells sorted from blood, obtained in a trial of the OX40 agonist ivuxolimab. All receptors derive from an adult with an advanced solid tumor such as melanoma, head and neck, liver or kidney cancer.

This chain uses TRBV25-1 with TRBJ2-3, with D possibly being TRBD1 (5 bases). Germline loops: CDR1 MGHDK, CDR2 SYGVNS. Trimming pared 5 bases from V and 4 bases from J, leaving 13 bases between. This CDR3 has 14 amino acids. CDR3: CASSLGLGADTQYF. The CDR3 coding sequence is TGTGCCAGCAGTTTGGGGTTAGGGGCAGATACGCAGTATTTT.

The V call is TRBV6-1, the J call TRBJ2-1; D perhaps matches TRBD2 (5 bases). This CDR3 spans 15 amino acids. The germline CDR1 and CDR2 sequences are MNHNS and SASEGT. V lost 3 bases, J lost 12 bases, and 21 bases lay in between. CDR3 amino acids: CASSEGESLPLGQFF. CDR3 DNA: TGTGCCAGCAGTGAGGGAGAGTCCCTCCCTTTGGGGCAGTTCTTC.

The J gene is TRBJ2-5, the V gene TRBV2; D not certain. This CDR3 has 14 residues. Germline loops: CDR1 SNHLY, CDR2 FYNNEI. The V end lost 4 bases, the J end lost 5 bases, and 14 bases lay between the germline ends. CDR3 protein: CASSARVLSETQYF. Written as DNA, the CDR3 is TGTGCCAGCAGTGCAAGGGTATTGAGTGAGACCCAGTACTTC.

The chain employs TRBV11-3 and TRBJ2-7; TRBD2 agrees at 14 bases. Germline values: CDR1 SGHNT, CDR2 YENEEA. This CDR3 is built from 15 residues. Losses at the gene ends were 5 bases for V and 6 bases for J; bases not matched to a gene: 6. The CDR3 is CASSPGLAGVGEQYF. DNA for the CDR3: TGTGCCAGCAGCCCGGGACTAGCGGGAGTTGGCGAGCAGTACTTC.

J is TRBJ1-5 and V is TRBV28, with D unclear. Germline lookup yields CDR1 MDHEN and CDR2 SYDVKM. CDR3 length: 13 amino acids. Trimming stripped 6 bases from V and 4 bases from J, with 10 bases between. CDR3 nucleotide sequence: TGTGCCAGCAGACCGGCCCCAAATCAGCCCCAGCATTTT. Translated: CASRPAPNQPQHF.

This chain connects TRBV30 to TRBJ1-6; D is possibly TRBD1 (5 bases). The CDR3 has 13 residues. Trimming left V 8 bases short and J 4 bases short, with 12 bases between. Germline V gene lookup returns CDR1 GTSNPN and CDR2 SVGIG (reference sequence). CDR3 nucleotide sequence: TGTGCCGGGCAGGGTTCATATAATTCACCCCTCCACTTT. Protein: CAGQGSYNSPLHF. The full variable domain, rest sourced from reference TRBV30 and TRBJ1-6, is SQTIHQWPATLVQPVGSPLSLECTVEGTSNPNLYWYRQAAGRGLQLLFYSVGIGQISSEVPQNLSASRPQDRQFILSSKKLLLSDSGFYLCAGQGSYNSPLHFGNGTRLTVT.

This clone occurred once. CDR3 nucleotides: TGTGCTTCGGCCCCTTTAGATTCACCCCTCCACTTT. This sequence encodes CASAPLDSPLHF. This chain uses TRBV28 with TRBJ1-6; D is unclear. The CDR3 has 12 amino acids. From germline, CDR1 is MDHEN and CDR2 SYDVKM.

V is TRBV7-9 and J is TRBJ2-7; 7 nucleotides match TRBD2. Trimming cost V 1 base and J 1 base; bases outside gene matches: 4. The germline V gene has CDR1 SEHNR and CDR2 FQNEAQ (reference sequence). This CDR3 comprises 15 residues. CDR3: CASSLGEGSSYEQYF. CDR3 nucleotide sequence: TGTGCCAGCAGCTTAGGGGAGGGATCTTCCTACGAGCAGTACTTC. The entire variable domain, with the rest obtained from reference TRBV7-9 and TRBJ2-7, is as follows: DTGVSQNPRHKITKRGQNVTFRCDPISEHNRLYWYRQTLGQGPEFLTYFQNEAQLEKSRLLSDRFSAERPKGSFSTLEIQRTEQGDSAMYLCASSLGEGSSYEQYFGPGTRLTVT.

The chain has TRBV6-5 and TRBJ1-3; D gene unclear. The CDR3 totals 14 residues. The ends were cut back, 8 bases at V and 0 bases at J, with 11 bases in the middle. Germline loops: CDR1 MNHEY, CDR2 SVGAGI. Written as DNA, the CDR3 is TGTGCCAGCCGGGAGGGCCCCTCTGGAAACACCATATATTTT. Translated, it gives CASREGPSGNTIYF.

The chain joins TRBV2 to TRBJ2-2; TRBD1 matches 9 bases. This CDR3 is built from 15 residues. The germline CDR1 and CDR2 sequences are SNHLY and FYNNEI. Trimming at V came to 8 bases and at J to 4 bases, leaving 8 bases not matched to a gene. CDR3 region: CASVGTGLSTGELFF. The CDR3 DNA is TGTGCCAGCGTGGGGACAGGGTTGTCCACCGGGGAGCTGTTTTTT.

The rearrangement uses TRBV11-2 and TRBJ1-1, with unresolved D. V lost 1 base and J 0 bases, leaving 15 bases between the germline ends. The CDR3 covers 17 residues. Germline lookup yields CDR1 SGHAT and CDR2 FQNNGV. The CDR3 protein is CASSLASVRRMNTEAFF. As DNA, the CDR3 is TGTGCCAGCAGCTTAGCCAGTGTGAGACGCATGAACACTGAAGCTTTCTTT.

The rearrangement links TRBV27 to TRBJ1-2; D not certain. Per germline, CDR1 MNHEY and CDR2 SMNVEV (reference sequence). The CDR3 runs to 13 residues. V gave up 8 bases and J gave up 2 bases, with 12 bases separating them. CDR3 loop: CASSRAGNYGYTF. The CDR3 nucleotides are TGTGCCAGCTCCCGAGCGGGGAACTATGGCTACACCTTC.

The V and J genes are TRBV28 and TRBJ2-3, with no clear D. Germline CDR1 and CDR2: MDHEN and SYDVKM. This CDR3 has 13 amino acids. Trimming pared 2 bases from V and 4 bases from J, leaving 7 bases between. The CDR3: CASSLNVADTQYF. In nucleotides, the CDR3 is TGTGCCAGCAGTTTAAATGTAGCAGATACGCAGTATTTT.

The chain recombines TRBV2 with TRBJ2-7; 9 nucleotides align to TRBD2. V trimming: 6 bases; J trimming: 2 bases; junction bases outside the gene matches: 5. In germline, CDR1 is SNHLY, CDR2 FYNNEI. The CDR3 consists of 14 residues. In DNA form, the CDR3 reads TGTGCCAGCAGAAGGGCTAGCGGGACCTACGAGCAGTACTTC. Amino acid sequence: CASRRASGTYEQYF. Together with reference TRBV2 and TRBJ2-7, the CDR3 gives the full variable domain: EPEVTQTPSHQVTQMGQEVILRCVPISNHLYFYWYRQILGQKVEFLVSFYNNEISEKSEIFDDQFSVERPDGSNFTLKIRSTKLEDSAMYFCASRRASGTYEQYFGPGTRLTVT.

The chain links TRBV7-9 to TRBJ1-2; the D gene is possibly TRBD1 (5 bases). The germline V gene encodes CDR1 SEHNR and CDR2 FQNEAQ (reference sequence). Between the trimmed V and J ends, which lost 5 bases and 0 bases, there was a span of 10 bases. CDR3 length: 14 residues. The DNA for the CDR3 is TGTGCCAGCAGCGTCAGGGAAGCTAACTATGGCTACACCTTC. This sequence encodes CASSVREANYGYTF.

CDR3 coding DNA: TGTGCCAGCAGCTCCCCCCTGGGGCTTAGGGGGAGCACCGGGGAGCTGTTTTTT. As protein: CASSSPLGLRGSTGELFF. The chain recombines TRBV9 with TRBJ2-2, with a tentative D call TRBD1 (6 bases). V dropped 4 bases and J dropped 4 bases, with 23 bases sitting between them. Germline V CDR1 and CDR2: SGDLS, YYNGEE. The CDR3 covers 18 residues.

The chain has TRBV5-1 and TRBJ1-1; D unclear. Germline values: CDR1 SGHRS, CDR2 YFSETQ. The CDR3 contains 14 residues. The germline V and J ends were trimmed by 3 bases and 7 bases, with 16 bases remaining between them. The DNA of the CDR3 is TGCGCCAGCAGCTCAGGACCGGAACCCGTTGAAGCTTTCTTT. Amino acids: CASSSGPEPVEAFF.

The chain combines TRBV15 with TRBJ2-7; D not resolved. Trimming stripped 0 bases from V and 5 bases from J, with 14 bases between. This CDR3 has 15 amino acids. Germline CDR1 and CDR2: LNHNV and YYDKDF (reference sequence). The CDR3 loop reads CATSRDRVLTNEQYF. Here the CDR3 DNA reads TGTGCCACCAGCAGAGACCGGGTCCTTACGAACGAGCAGTACTTC.

This chain joins TRBV6-9 and TRBJ2-7, with D perhaps given as TRBD1 or TRBD2 (5 bases each). Germline CDR1 MNHGY, CDR2 SVAAGI. Trimming pared 8 bases from V and 1 base from J, leaving 12 bases between. The CDR3 is made up of 13 amino acids. The CDR3 DNA sequence: TGTGCCAGCTGCCCGGGGCCATCCTACGAGCAGTACTTC. Translation: CASCPGPSYEQYF.

This clone was seen more than once but under ten times. The J gene is TRBJ1-6, the V gene TRBV6-6, with D tentatively TRBD1 (5 bases). The CDR3 loop spans 13 amino acids. V was clipped by 6 bases and J by 9 bases, with 12 bases between them. CDR1 and CDR2 (germline): MNHNY, SVGAGI (reference sequence). The CDR3 DNA is TGTGCCAGCAGACCAGGGCTGGGTTCACCCCTCCACTTT. The encoded protein is CASRPGLGSPLHF.

This CDR3 is CASSVDNSVYNEQFF. In DNA, the CDR3 is TGTGCCAGCAGCGTAGATAATAGCGTCTACAATGAGCAGTTCTTC. The rearrangement links TRBV9 to TRBJ2-1, with TRBD2 as a possible D gene (5 bases). The V and J ends lost 0 bases and 3 bases respectively, with 10 bases between them. Germline V gives CDR1 SGDLS, CDR2 YYNGEE. The CDR3 is 15 amino acids.

The gene calls are TRBV9 and TRBJ2-1; D is undetermined. Germline V gene lookup returns CDR1 SGDLS and CDR2 YYNGEE. The germline V and J ends were trimmed by 0 bases and 8 bases, with 12 bases remaining between them. CDR3 length equals 14 residues. The CDR3 loop reads CASSVDLWSDEQFF. For the CDR3, the DNA is TGTGCCAGCAGCGTAGACTTGTGGTCGGATGAGCAGTTCTTC.

The V and J genes are TRBV7-7 and TRBJ2-5, with D perhaps TRBD1 (5 bases). The CDR3 length is 18 residues. V shed 0 bases and J shed 4 bases, with 21 bases lying between them. In germline, CDR1 is SSHAT, CDR2 FNYEAQ (reference sequence). The CDR3 region is CASSLALRQGLTPETQYF. The CDR3 DNA is TGTGCCAGCAGCTTAGCGCTCCGCCAGGGATTAACTCCAGAGACCCAGTACTTC.

This sequence joins TRBV4-1 and TRBJ2-7, with 7 bases matching TRBD2. Germline CDR1 is MGHRA and CDR2 is YSYEKL. The J segment lost 1 base and the V segment lost 2 bases, leaving 14 bases of the junction unmatched. There are 18 residues in the CDR3. Here the CDR3 reads CASSQRSGPAGPSYEQYF. CDR3 in DNA: TGCGCCAGCAGCCAAAGGTCGGGACCAGCGGGACCGTCCTACGAGCAGTACTTC.

This clone occurred a few times. The chain combines TRBV19 with TRBJ2-7; tentative D call: TRBD1 (6 bases). CDR3 length equals 13 residues. Germline V gene sequence: CDR1 LNHDA, CDR2 SQIVND (reference sequence). V gave up 3 bases and J gave up 6 bases, with 12 bases separating them. For the CDR3, the DNA is TGTGCCAGTAGTATGCCAGGGGTGGGCGAGCAGTACTTC. Translated, it gives CASSMPGVGEQYF.

The chain recombines TRBV2 with TRBJ2-5; 7 positions agree with TRBD2. Germline trimming cut 11 bases from V and 0 bases from J; bases unmatched to any gene: 9. This CDR3 is 14 amino acids long. The V gene's germline CDR1 is SNHLY and CDR2 FYNNEI. CDR3 sequence reads: CAGGEGANQETQYF. The CDR3 DNA sequence: TGTGCCGGGGGGGAGGGAGCCAACCAAGAGACCCAGTACTTC.